At least ten counts were recorded for the clone carrying this TCR beta chain. This entry belongs to a study of breast tumors, draining lymph nodes, adjacent tissues. Germline-derived CDR1 and CDR2 are SSHAT and FNYEAQ (reference sequence). The CDR3 is 12 residues long. Samples came from axillary lymph nodes draining the breast cancer. Each CDR3 protein is one row after TCRdb ran MiXCR on the multiplex PCR reads. The data show 70,000 to 95,000 distinct CDR3 sequences, approximately 19% seen once. This rearrangement joins TRBV7-7 to TRBJ2-2; 11 bases are shared with TRBD2. This TCR was recovered from a female donor with breast cancer. Some clones in this sample may be carry-over from other donors' samples. Sequencing was done on a sample of axillary lymph node tissue. CDR3 protein: CASGGVTGELFF. CDR3 bases: TGTGCTAGCGGGGGGGTCACCGGGGAGCTGTTTTTT.